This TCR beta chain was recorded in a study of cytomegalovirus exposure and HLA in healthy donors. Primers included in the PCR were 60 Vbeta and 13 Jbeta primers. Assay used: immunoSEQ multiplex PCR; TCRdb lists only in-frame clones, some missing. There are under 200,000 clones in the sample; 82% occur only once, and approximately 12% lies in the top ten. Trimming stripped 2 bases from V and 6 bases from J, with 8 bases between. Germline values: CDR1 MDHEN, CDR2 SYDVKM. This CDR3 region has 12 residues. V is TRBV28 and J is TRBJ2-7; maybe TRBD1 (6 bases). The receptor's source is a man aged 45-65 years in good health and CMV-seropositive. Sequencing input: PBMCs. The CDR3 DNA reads TGTGCCAGCAGTTTAGGGGGCCTCGAGCAGTACTTC. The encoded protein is CASSLGGLEQYF.